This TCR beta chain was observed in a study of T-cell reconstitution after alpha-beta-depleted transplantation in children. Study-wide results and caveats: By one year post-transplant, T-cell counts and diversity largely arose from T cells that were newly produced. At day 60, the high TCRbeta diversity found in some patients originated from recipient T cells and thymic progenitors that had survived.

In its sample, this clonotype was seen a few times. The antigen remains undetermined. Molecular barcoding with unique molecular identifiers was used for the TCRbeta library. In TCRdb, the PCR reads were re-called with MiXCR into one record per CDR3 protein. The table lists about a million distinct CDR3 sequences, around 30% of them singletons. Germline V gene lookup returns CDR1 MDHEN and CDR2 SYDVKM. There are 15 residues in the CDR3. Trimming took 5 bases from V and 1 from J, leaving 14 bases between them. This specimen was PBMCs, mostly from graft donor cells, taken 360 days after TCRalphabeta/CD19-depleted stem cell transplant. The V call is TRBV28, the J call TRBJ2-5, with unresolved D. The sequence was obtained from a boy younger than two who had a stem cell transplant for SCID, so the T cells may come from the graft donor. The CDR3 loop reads CASSPRSWGQETQYF. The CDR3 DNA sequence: TGTGCCAGCAGTCCGCGGAGTTGGGGCCAAGAGACCCAGTACTTC.